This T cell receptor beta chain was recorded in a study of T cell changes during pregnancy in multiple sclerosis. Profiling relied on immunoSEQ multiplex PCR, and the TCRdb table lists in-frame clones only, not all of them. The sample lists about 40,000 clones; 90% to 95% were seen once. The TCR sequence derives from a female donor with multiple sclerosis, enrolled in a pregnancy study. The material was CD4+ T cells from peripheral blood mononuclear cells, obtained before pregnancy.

As DNA, the CDR3 is TGTGCCAGCAGCCCACGGCAGGGGGCGGACACTGAAGCTTTCTTT. It translates to CASSPRQGADTEAFF. V and J are TRBV6-4 and TRBJ1-1; 8 nucleotides line up with TRBD1. CDR3 length: 15 amino acids. V was pared by 6 bases and J by 3 bases, with 9 bases of the junction left unmatched. Germline V gene lookup returns CDR1 MRHNA and CDR2 SNTAGT.